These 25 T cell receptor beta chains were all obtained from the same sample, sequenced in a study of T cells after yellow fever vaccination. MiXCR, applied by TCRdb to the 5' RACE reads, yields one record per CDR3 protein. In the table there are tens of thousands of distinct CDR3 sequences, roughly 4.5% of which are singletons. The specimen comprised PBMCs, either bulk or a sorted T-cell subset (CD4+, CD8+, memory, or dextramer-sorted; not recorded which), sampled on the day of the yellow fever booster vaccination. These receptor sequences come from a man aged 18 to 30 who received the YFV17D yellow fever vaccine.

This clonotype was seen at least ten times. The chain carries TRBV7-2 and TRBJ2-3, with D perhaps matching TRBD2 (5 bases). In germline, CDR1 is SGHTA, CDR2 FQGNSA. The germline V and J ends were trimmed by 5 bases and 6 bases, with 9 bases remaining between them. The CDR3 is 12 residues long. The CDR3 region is CASSPSGDTQYF. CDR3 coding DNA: TGTGCCAGCAGCCCGTCGGGGGATACGCAGTATTTT. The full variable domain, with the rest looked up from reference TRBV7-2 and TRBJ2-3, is GAGVSQSPSNKVTEKGKDVELRCDPISGHTALYWYRQSLGQGLEFLIYFQGNSAPDKSGLPSDRFSAERTGGSVSTLTIQRTQQEDSAVYLCASSPSGDTQYFGPGTRLTVL.

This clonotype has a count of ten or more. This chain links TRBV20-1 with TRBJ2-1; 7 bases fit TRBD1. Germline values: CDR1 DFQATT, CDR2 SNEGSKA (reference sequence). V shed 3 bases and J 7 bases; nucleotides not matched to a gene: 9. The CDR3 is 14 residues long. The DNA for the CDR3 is TGCAGTGCTAGGGTTACAGGGGCAGCAAATGAGCAGTTCTTC. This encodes CSARVTGAANEQFF.

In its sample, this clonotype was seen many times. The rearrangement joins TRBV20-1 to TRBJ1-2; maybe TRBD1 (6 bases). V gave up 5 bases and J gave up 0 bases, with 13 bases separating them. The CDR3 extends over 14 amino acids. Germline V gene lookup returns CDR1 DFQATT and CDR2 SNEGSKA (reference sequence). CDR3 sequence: CSAGRTETNYGYTF. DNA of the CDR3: TGCAGTGCTGGCAGGACAGAGACTAACTATGGCTACACCTTC.

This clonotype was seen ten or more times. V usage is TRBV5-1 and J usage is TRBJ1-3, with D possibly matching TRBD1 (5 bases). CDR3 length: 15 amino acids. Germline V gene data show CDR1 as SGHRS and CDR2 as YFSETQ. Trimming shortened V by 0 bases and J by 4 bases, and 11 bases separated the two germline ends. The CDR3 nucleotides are TGCGCCAGCAGCTTGGCTATCGGGGCCGGAAACACCATATATTTT. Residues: CASSLAIGAGNTIYF.

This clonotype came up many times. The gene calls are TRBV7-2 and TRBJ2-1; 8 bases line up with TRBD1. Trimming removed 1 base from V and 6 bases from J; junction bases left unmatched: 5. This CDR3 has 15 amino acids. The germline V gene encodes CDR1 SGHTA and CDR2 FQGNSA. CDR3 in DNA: TGTGCCAGCAGCTTAGTAGGACAGGGCGTCAATGAGCAGTTCTTC. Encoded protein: CASSLVGQGVNEQFF.

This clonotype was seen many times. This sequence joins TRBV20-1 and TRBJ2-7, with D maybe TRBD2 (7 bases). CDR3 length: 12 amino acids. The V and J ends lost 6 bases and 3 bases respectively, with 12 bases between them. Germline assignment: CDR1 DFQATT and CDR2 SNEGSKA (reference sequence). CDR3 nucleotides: TGCAGTGCCCAAGGGGGGGACTACGAGCAGTACGTC. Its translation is CSAQGGDYEQYV.

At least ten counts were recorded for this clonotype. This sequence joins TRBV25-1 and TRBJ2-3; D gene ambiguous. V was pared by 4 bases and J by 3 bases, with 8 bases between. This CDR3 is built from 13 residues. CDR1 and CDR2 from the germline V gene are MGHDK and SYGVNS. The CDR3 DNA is TGTGCCAGCAGTGGAACAGCTACAGATACGCAGTATTTT. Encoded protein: CASSGTATDTQYF.

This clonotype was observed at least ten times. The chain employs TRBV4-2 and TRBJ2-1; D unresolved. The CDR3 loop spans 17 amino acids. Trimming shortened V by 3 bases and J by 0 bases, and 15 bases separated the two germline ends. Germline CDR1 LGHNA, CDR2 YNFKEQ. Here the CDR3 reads CASSQRTAASSYNEQFF. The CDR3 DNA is TGTGCCAGCAGCCAGCGGACGGCAGCTAGCTCCTACAATGAGCAGTTCTTC.

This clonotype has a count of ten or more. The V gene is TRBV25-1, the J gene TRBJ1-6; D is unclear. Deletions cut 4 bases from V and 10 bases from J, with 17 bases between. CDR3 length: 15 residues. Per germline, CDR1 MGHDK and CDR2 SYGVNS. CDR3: CASSGSVGRISPLHF. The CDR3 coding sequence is TGTGCCAGCAGTGGCTCCGTAGGAAGGATCTCACCCCTCCACTTT.

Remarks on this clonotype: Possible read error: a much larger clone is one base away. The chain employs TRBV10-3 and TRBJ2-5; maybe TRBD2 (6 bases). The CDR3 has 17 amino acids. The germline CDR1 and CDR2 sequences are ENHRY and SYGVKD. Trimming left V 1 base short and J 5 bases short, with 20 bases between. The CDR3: CAISEFGRDGGRETQYF. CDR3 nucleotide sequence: TGTGCCATCAGTGAGTTTGGCCGGGACGGGGGTAGGGAGACCCAGTACTTC.

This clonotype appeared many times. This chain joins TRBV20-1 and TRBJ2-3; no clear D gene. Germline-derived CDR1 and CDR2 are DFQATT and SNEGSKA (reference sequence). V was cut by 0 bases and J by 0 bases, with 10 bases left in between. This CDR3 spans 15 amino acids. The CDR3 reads CSARDPSSSTDTQYF. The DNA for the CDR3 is TGCAGTGCTAGAGACCCCTCTTCTAGCACAGATACGCAGTATTTT.

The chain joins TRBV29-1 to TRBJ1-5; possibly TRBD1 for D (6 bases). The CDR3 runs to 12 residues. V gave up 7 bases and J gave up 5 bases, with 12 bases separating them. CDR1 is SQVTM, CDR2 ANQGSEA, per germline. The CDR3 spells CSAQEGDQPQHF. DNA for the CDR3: TGCAGCGCACAGGAGGGGGATCAGCCCCAGCATTTT.

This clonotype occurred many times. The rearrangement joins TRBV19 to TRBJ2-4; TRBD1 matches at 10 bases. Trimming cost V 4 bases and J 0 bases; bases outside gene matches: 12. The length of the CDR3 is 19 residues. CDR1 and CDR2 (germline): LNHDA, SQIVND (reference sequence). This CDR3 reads CASSTLPGQGSLAKNIQYF. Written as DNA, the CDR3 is TGTGCCAGTAGTACTCTACCGGGACAGGGGTCCTTAGCCAAAAACATTCAGTACTTC.

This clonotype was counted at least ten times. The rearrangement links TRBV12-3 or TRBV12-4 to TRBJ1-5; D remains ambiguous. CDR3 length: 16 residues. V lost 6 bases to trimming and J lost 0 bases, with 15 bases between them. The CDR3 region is CASRTSTGVSNQPQHF. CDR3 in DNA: TGTGCCAGCAGAACTTCGACTGGGGTTAGCAATCAGCCCCAGCATTTT.

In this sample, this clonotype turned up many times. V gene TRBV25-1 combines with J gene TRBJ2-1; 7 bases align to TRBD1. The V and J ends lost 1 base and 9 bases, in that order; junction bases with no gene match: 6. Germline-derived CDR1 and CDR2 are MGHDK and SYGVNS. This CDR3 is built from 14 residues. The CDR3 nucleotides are TGTGCCAGCAGTGAATCCCCGCGGACAGGTGAGCAGTTCTTC. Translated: CASSESPRTGEQFF.

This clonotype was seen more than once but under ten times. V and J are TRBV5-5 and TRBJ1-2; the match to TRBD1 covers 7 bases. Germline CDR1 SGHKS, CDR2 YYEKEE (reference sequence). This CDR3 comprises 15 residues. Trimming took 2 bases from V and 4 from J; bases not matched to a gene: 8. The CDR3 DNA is TGTGCCAGCAGCTTAGGTGTGGACAGGTTCTATGGCTACACCTTC. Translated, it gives CASSLGVDRFYGYTF.

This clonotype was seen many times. The CDR3 protein is CASGSGGGNEQFF. The CDR3 DNA follows: TGCGCCAGCGGCAGCGGAGGAGGGAATGAGCAGTTCTTC. V gene TRBV5-1 combines with J gene TRBJ2-1; D might be TRBD2 (6 bases). Per germline, CDR1 SGHRS and CDR2 YFSETQ. This CDR3 is 13 amino acids long. Trimming pared 7 bases from V and 7 bases from J, leaving 15 bases between.

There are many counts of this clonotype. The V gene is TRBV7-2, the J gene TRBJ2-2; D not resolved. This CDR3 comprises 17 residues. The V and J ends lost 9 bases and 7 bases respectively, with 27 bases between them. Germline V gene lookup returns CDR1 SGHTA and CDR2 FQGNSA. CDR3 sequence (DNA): TGTGCCAGACCAAGACTCATACCCCCTAATATCGGCGGGGAGCTGTTTTTT. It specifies CARPRLIPPNIGGELFF.

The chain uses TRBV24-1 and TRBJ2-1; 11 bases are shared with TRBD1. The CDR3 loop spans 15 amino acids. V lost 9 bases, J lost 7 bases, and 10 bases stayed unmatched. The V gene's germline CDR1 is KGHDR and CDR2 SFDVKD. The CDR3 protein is CATGRLGTGGNEQFF. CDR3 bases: TGTGCCACCGGGAGGCTCGGGACAGGGGGTAATGAGCAGTTCTTC.

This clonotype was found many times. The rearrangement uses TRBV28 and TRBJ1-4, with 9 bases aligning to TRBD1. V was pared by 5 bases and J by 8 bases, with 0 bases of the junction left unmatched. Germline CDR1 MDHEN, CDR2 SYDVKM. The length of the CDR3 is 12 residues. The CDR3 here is CASSGTGEKLFF. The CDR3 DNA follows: TGTGCCAGCAGTGGGACAGGGGAAAAACTGTTTTTT.

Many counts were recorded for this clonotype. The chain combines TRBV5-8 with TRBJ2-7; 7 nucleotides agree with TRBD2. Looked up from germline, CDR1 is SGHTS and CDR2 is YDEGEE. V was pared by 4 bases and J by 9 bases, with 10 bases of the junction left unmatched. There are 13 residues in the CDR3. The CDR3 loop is CASSPGWGGGQYF. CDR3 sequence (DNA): TGTGCCAGCAGCCCCGGATGGGGGGGAGGGCAGTACTTC.

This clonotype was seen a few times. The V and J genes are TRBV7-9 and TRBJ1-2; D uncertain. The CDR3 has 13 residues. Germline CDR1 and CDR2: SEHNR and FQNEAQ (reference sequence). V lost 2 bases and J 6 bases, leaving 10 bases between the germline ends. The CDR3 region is CASSLSEVDGYTF. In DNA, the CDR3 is TGTGCCAGCAGCTTAAGCGAAGTCGATGGCTACACCTTC.

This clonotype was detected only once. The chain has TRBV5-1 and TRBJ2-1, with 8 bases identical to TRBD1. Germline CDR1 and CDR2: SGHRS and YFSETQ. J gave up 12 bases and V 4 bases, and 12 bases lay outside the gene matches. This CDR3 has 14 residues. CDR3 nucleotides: TGCGCCAGCAGCGCCGCGGACAGGGTAAGGGGGCAGTTCTTC. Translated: CASSAADRVRGQFF.

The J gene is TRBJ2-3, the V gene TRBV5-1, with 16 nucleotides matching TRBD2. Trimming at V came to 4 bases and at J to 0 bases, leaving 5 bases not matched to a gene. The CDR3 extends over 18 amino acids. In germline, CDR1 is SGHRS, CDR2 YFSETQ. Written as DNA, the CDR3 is TGCGCCAGCAGCCAGGGACTAGCGGGGGGGCCGAGCACAGATACGCAGTATTTT. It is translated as CASSQGLAGGPSTDTQYF.

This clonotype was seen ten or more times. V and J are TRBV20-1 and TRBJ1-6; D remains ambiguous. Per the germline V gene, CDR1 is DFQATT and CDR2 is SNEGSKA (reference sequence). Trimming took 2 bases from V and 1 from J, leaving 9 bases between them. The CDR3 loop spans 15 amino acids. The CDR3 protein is CSARQFNSYNSPLHF. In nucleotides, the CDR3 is TGCAGTGCTAGACAGTTCAATTCCTATAATTCACCCCTCCACTTT.